A few counts support the clone carrying this T cell receptor beta chain. The antigen is unknown. Germline V gives CDR1 GTSNPN, CDR2 SVGIG (reference sequence). V shed 0 bases, J shed 5 bases, and the junction held 10 bases outside the gene matches. CDR3 length: 15 amino acids. Sorting produced populations that all topped 98% purity. This entry belongs to a study of beta chain features in type 1 diabetes. General study points: Among all four CD4+ subsets, Type 1 diabetes patients had TCRB CDR3s that were moderately but significantly shorter.

Every isolated RNA sample was fully reverse transcribed, so sequencing captured expressed TCRB transcripts. TCRdb keeps only in-frame clones here, not all; method: immunoSEQ multiplex PCR. The repertoire consists of a few hundred thousand clones, with around 15% occurring once and the leading ten covering 0.085%. Sequences were obtained from naive CD4+ T cells from blood. V and J are TRBV30 and TRBJ2-7, with 7 bases matching TRBD1. The source of this sequence is a man aged 25 to 40 with type 1 diabetes. The CDR3 sequence is CAWSVKQGILNEQYF. Written as DNA, the CDR3 is TGTGCCTGGAGTGTGAAACAGGGGATTCTAAACGAGCAGTACTTC.